These T cell receptor beta chains were read from a single sample in a study of Graves' ophthalmopathy and Graves' hyperthyroidism. Each CDR3 protein is one row after TCRdb ran MiXCR on the multiplex PCR reads. The sample includes about 1.1 million distinct CDR3 sequences, less than 45% of them seen just once. The sequenced sample consisted of peripheral blood or thyroid tissue (not recorded which). The receptors were gathered from an adult man with Graves' hyperthyroidism. Each CDR3 is given with its conserved first and last residue. Fields, in order: V gene, D gene, J gene, CDR3 protein. A D gene is named only where the DNA matches it firmly.

TRBV12-3/TRBV12-4	TRBD1	TRBJ1-6	CASSAGQEVGSPLHF
TRBV7-2	TRBD1	TRBJ1-3	CASSLVGGRGISSGNTIYF
TRBV20-1	.	TRBJ2-5	CSARALRGQETQYF
TRBV20-1	.	TRBJ1-6	CSASNPQGRNSPLHF
TRBV19	.	TRBJ2-5	CASSIFYGGTAGETQYF
TRBV5-1	TRBD2	TRBJ2-7	CASSPGTSGRAHMRSYEQYF
TRBV7-7	.	TRBJ2-5	CASSDLDGEEETQYF
TRBV12-3/TRBV12-4	TRBD1	TRBJ2-5	CAGSPTGVETQYF
TRBV29-1	.	TRBJ2-7	CSVENTGYEQYF
TRBV29-1	.	TRBJ2-2	CSVAVGSGELFF
TRBV7-2	TRBD1	TRBJ2-7	CASSGQDEYEQYF
TRBV6-5	.	TRBJ1-5	CASSYTGARNQPQHF
TRBV19	.	TRBJ1-3	CASTAGPGNTIYF
TRBV10-2	TRBD1	TRBJ2-3	CASSRGQGADTQYF
TRBV6-5	.	TRBJ1-2	CASSYSRLNYGYTF
TRBV12-3/TRBV12-4	.	TRBJ2-2	CASSLWFANTGELFF
TRBV15	.	TRBJ2-3	CATSSRRQETDTQYF
TRBV10-3	TRBD1	TRBJ2-7	CAISEDGTGTYEQYF
TRBV19	.	TRBJ1-5	CASSTPIQGSRNQPQHF
TRBV6-5	TRBD1	TRBJ2-7	CASSDRGLSEQYF
TRBV5-1	.	TRBJ2-2	CASSRPEDDTGELFF
TRBV6-2/TRBV6-3	.	TRBJ2-5	CASSHPTNLGTQYF
TRBV19	TRBD2	TRBJ2-7	CASSVRGGSYEQYF
TRBV20-1	TRBD2	TRBJ2-5	CSAKGLAGGPMETQYF
TRBV6-5	TRBD1	TRBJ2-7	CASSGRQGYSYEQYF
TRBV27	.	TRBJ2-6	CANRIGAGANVLTF
TRBV11-2	TRBD2	TRBJ2-7	CASSLSSGGDEQYF
TRBV6-6	.	TRBJ2-7	CASSSSGDRIEQYF
TRBV10-3	.	TRBJ1-2	CAIRIGTGNTF
TRBV2	TRBD2	TRBJ2-7	CASSDGLAGGTYEQYF
TRBV20-1	.	TRBJ1-1	CSAGQGLGLSGNTEAFF
TRBV20-1	TRBD1	TRBJ2-5	CSAGRQGRETQYF
TRBV7-2	TRBD1	TRBJ2-5	CASSEGGTGQETQYF
TRBV19	.	TRBJ2-7	CASSMGPGQRDSYEQYF
TRBV12-3/TRBV12-4	.	TRBJ2-7	CASSSNTAYEQYF
TRBV7-8	TRBD1	TRBJ1-3	CASSLYGTGGNTIYF
TRBV7-9	TRBD2	TRBJ2-2	CASSSVGLAGDVGELFF
TRBV6-5	.	TRBJ1-1	CASSSGLFAFF
TRBV7-2	TRBD1	TRBJ1-1	CASSLVRGQFEAFF
TRBV10-1	.	TRBJ1-5	CASSAGSGPQHF